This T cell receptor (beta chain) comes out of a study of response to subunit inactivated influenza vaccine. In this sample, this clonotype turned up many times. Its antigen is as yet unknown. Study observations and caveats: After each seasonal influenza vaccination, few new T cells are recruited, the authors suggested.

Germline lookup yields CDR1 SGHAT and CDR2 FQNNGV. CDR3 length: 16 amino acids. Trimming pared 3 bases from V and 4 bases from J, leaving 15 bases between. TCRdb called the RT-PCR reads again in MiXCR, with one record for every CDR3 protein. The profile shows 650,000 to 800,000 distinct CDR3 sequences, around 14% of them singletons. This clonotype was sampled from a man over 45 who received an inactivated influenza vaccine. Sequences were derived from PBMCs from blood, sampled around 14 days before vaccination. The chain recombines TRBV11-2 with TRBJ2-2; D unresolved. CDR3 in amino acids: CASSFWTATGTGELFF. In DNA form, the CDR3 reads TGTGCCAGCAGCTTCTGGACGGCGACGGGCACCGGGGAGCTGTTTTTT.